The source of this T cell receptor beta chain is a study of blood T cells in healthy people across ages (dated by TCRdb to the mid-2010s). Background on the whole study: In model experiments, roughly one uniquely barcoded TCR beta cDNA molecule per two T cells was captured by template switching. To track age-related changes in TCR beta repertoire diversity, the study relied on deep sequencing normalized with unique cDNA molecular identifiers. The donors were divided into four age groups: young (average around 16 years), middle-aged (about 41), aged (around 67) and long-lived (about 84). To avoid experimental bias, donors of different ages were randomly spread across the sequencing lanes. The study analyzed two additional independent replicas of 1 million unique cDNA reads from the same blood draw for two donors, one aged 18 to 30 and one aged 80 or older. The full study reports these points: Conclusive comparison of naive and antigen-experienced compartments was prevented by the profiling of bulk unsorted PBMCs. Estimates of total diversity from one million sequenced T cells were regarded as lower bounds and underestimates. As age increased, observed TCR beta diversity per million T cells dropped in a roughly linear way, and a significant reduction was already evident by age roughly 36. Because donor CMV infection status was unknown, age-related changes in expanded clonotypes were potentially confounded. Compared with the aged group, more naive CD4+ T cells, fewer expanded clones and increased TCR diversity were shown by the long-lived group, suggesting age selection. Observed TCR beta diversity correlated strongly with the percentage of naive T cells measured by flow cytometry.

The CDR3, from cysteine to phenylalanine, totals 13 residues. The read is trimmed to its CDR3 DNA, 39 bases read in frame from base 1. Via the germline V gene, CDR1 is SQVTM and CDR2 ANQGSEA. V was cut back by 2 bases and J by 6 bases, leaving a gap of 11 bases between them. The library was obtained by 5' RACE. Sequencing relied on an Illumina HiSeq 2500. A second roughly 6 to 12 cycle PCR used a sample-barcoded 5' primer and a J-beta primer mix. A template-switch 5' adaptor carrying 12 random nucleotides introduced a unique molecular identifier onto each TCR beta cDNA molecule. At least 3 million CDR3-containing paired-end reads were obtained from each sample. All of the RNA was converted into first-strand cDNA using the Mint cDNA synthesis kit, with a TRBC-specific oligonucleotide serving as the primer. Following uracil-DNA glycosylase treatment, a first 18-cycle PCR with universal primers M1SS and BC2_uni_R was performed on all cDNA. In the source study's methods: For normalization, 1 million high-quality reads, each with a distinct molecular identifier, were randomly selected from each sample. Instead of being binned into consensus sequences, reads that shared molecular identifiers were thrown out. MiTCR, set to a Q25 quality threshold and the strictest error-elimination algorithm, was used for CDR3 identification, clonotype clustering and error correction. A nonparametric unseen species model with Euler transformation was used to estimate lower-bound total TCR beta diversity. TCRdb cleaned the public reads at Q25 with fastp, built clones with MiXCR and kept in-frame beta chains. Every entry covers one CDR3 protein and lists the most common genes and DNA from its rows. TCRdb's processing, not the authors' own work, is the source of the V and J calls. Across this sample there are nearly 1 million distinct CDR3 sequences, with about 51% seen only once. In total, the top ten clones hold roughly 23% of the sample.

Details on this clonotype: There is no known antigen for this receptor. No per-base quality is available; no much larger clone lies one base away.

Donors were about 36 systemically healthy Caucasian individuals from Russia aged roughly 6 to 100 years. Roughly 9 milliliters of peripheral blood were drawn from each donor into EDTA-treated Vacutainer tubes. PBMCs were isolated by Ficoll-Paque density-gradient centrifugation, with at least 6.5 million obtained per sample. Total RNA, at least 6 micrograms per sample, was extracted from PBMCs with Trizol reagent. The percentages of naive CD45RAhigh/CD27high T cells were determined by flow cytometry on a PBMC aliquot from every donor. The sample comprised blood. The TCR was taken from a woman aged 60-75 years in good health. This receptor chain uses TRBV29-1 and TRBJ2-1; the D gene is possibly TRBD1, with 6 bases matching. The nucleotide sequence is given as TGCAGCGTTGAACAGGGGTACATCAATGAGCAGTTCTTC. This translates into CSVEQGYINEQFF.